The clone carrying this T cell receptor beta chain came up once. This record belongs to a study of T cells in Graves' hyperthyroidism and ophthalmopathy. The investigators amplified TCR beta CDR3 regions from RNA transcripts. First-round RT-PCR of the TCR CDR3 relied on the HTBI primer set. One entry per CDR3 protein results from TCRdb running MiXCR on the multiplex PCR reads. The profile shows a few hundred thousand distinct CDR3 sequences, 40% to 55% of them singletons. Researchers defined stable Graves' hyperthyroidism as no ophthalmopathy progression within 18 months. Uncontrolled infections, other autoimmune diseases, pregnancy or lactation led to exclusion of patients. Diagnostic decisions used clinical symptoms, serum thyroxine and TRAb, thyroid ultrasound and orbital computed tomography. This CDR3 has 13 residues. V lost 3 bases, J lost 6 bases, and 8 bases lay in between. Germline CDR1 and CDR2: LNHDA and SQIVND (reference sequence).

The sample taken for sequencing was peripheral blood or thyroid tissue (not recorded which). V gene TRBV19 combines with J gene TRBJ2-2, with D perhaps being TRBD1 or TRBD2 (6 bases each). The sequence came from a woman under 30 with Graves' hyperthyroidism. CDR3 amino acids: CASSIGGPGELFF. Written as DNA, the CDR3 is TGTGCCAGTAGTATTGGGGGGCCCGGGGAGCTGTTTTTT. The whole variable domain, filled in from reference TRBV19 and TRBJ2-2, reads DGGITQSPKYLFRKEGQNVTLSCEQNLNHDAMYWYRQDPGQGLRLIYYSQIVNDFQKGDIAEGYSVSREKKESFPLTVTSAQKNPTAFYLCASSIGGPGELFFGEGSRLTVL.